This TCR beta chain was retrieved from a study of OX40 agonist ivuxolimab in advanced cancers. Measured with immunoSEQ multiplex PCR; TCRdb has only the in-frame clones, and not every one. The table shows about 80,000 clones, with around 93% occurring only once. The V and J ends lost 2 bases and 5 bases respectively, with 13 bases between them. CDR1 and CDR2 from the germline V gene are MGHDK and SYGVNS. The CDR3 loop spans 14 amino acids. Samples of blood were obtained at baseline, on cycle 4 day 1, and on cycle 7 day 1. Of note for this clone: Its antigen is not known.

Broader study findings: Not determined was the antigen specificity of the expanded peripheral T cells. With doses of 0.1 to 3.0 mg/kg, CD4+ and CD8+ blood T cells had undergone clonal expansion by week 6. CD8+ T cells showed, on average, more clonal expansion than CD4+ cells.

J is TRBJ2-7 and V is TRBV25-1, with D perhaps TRBD1 (5 bases). Source: CD4+ or CD8+ T cells sorted from blood, taken in a trial of the OX40 agonist ivuxolimab. The origin of this receptor is an adult with an advanced solid tumor such as melanoma, head and neck, liver or kidney cancer. Written as DNA, the CDR3 is TGTGCCAGCAGTGAAAGAAGGGGCGGTGACGAGCAGTACTTC. Its translation: CASSERRGGDEQYF.